Below, 18 T cell receptor beta chains from the same sample are listed, as sequenced in a study of cytomegalovirus exposure and HLA in healthy donors. The PCR made use of 60 Vbeta and 13 Jbeta primers. TCRdb's copy holds only in-frame clones and misses some; the assay was immunoSEQ multiplex PCR. The sample includes tens of thousands of clones, over 60% of them seen just once. The sequenced sample consisted of PBMCs. These receptor sequences come from a middle-aged man in good health and CMV-seronegative.

The chain carries TRBV2 and TRBJ1-6, with a possible D match to TRBD1 (5 bases). V was cut by 7 bases and J by 8 bases, with 12 bases left in between. This CDR3 comprises 13 residues. CDR1 is SNHLY, CDR2 FYNNEI, per germline. The CDR3 DNA reads TGTGCCAGCAACCCTGACAGAGATTCACCCCTCCACTTT. It yields the protein CASNPDRDSPLHF.

This clone was counted many times. V and J are TRBV7-9 and TRBJ2-2; 9 nucleotides align to TRBD1. There are 15 residues in the CDR3. With V trimmed by 6 bases and J by 7 bases, 9 bases remained unmatched. Germline lookup yields CDR1 SEHNR and CDR2 FQNEAQ (reference sequence). The CDR3 region has the DNA TGTGCCAGCAGTCCGGGACAGGGCAGTAGCGGGGAGCTGTTTTTT. It is translated as CASSPGQGSSGELFF.

This clone has just a few counts. Other DNA variants within this sample encode the same CDR3. The gene calls are TRBV7-9 and TRBJ2-7, with D perhaps TRBD2 (5 bases). Germline loops: CDR1 SEHNR, CDR2 FQNEAQ (reference sequence). This CDR3 comprises 15 residues. V was trimmed by 5 bases and J by 0 bases, leaving 14 bases between them. The CDR3 DNA reads TGTGCCAGCAGCCCCCCCGGACTGGGCTCCTACGAGCAGTACTTC. Its protein product is CASSPPGLGSYEQYF.

The sample holds a few counts of this clone. The J gene is TRBJ1-4, the V gene TRBV6-1; the D gene is possibly TRBD1 (6 bases). CDR3 length: 14 residues. The V gene's germline CDR1 is MNHNS and CDR2 SASEGT. Trimming stripped 2 bases from V and 6 bases from J, with 10 bases between. Here the CDR3 reads CASSEQGRDEKLFF. The CDR3 region has the DNA TGTGCCAGCAGTGAACAGGGGAGGGATGAAAAACTGTTTTTT.

The V and J genes are TRBV4-2 and TRBJ2-5, with 12 bases fitting TRBD2. The trim removed 4 bases at V and 5 bases at J, leaving 14 bases unmatched. The CDR3 is 18 residues long. The germline V gene encodes CDR1 LGHNA and CDR2 YNFKEQ. The CDR3 coding sequence is TGTGCCAGCAGCCCCGATAGGGGGCTAGCGGGGGGGAGGGAGACCCAGTACTTC. Its protein is CASSPDRGLAGGRETQYF.

This chain joins TRBV27 and TRBJ1-1, with D tentatively TRBD1 (5 bases). Deletions cut 2 bases from V and 0 bases from J, with 10 bases between. The CDR3 is made up of 15 amino acids. Germline values: CDR1 MNHEY, CDR2 SMNVEV (reference sequence). Here the CDR3 reads CASSLNRLMNTEAFF. DNA for the CDR3: TGTGCCAGCAGTTTAAACAGGTTGATGAACACTGAAGCTTTCTTT.

This chain connects TRBV30 to TRBJ1-6; unclear D gene. V was shortened by 0 bases and J by 8 bases, with 11 bases between the two germline ends. The CDR3 contains 14 residues. The germline V gene encodes CDR1 GTSNPN and CDR2 SVGIG (reference sequence). The CDR3 sequence is CAWSVGGMDSPLHF. CDR3 DNA: TGTGCCTGGAGTGTAGGCGGCATGGATTCACCCCTCCACTTT.

This clone was seen only a few times. The chain carries TRBV7-9 and TRBJ2-3, with 9 bases aligning to TRBD2. CDR3 length: 16 residues. Trimming at V came to 2 bases and at J to 0 bases, leaving 3 bases not matched to a gene. Germline loops: CDR1 SEHNR, CDR2 FQNEAQ (reference sequence). The chain's CDR3 is CASSLLAGTSTDTQYF. The CDR3 coding sequence is TGTGCCAGCAGCTTACTAGCGGGGACTAGCACAGATACGCAGTATTTT.

This clone was counted a few times. The chain is built from TRBV6-6 and TRBJ1-1; 7 bases map to TRBD1. Germline V gives CDR1 MNHNY, CDR2 SVGAGI (reference sequence). The length of the CDR3 is 15 residues. J was trimmed by 1 base and V by 6 bases; bases with no gene match: 8. The CDR3 loop reads CASSLTGARNTEAFF. The CDR3 nucleotides are TGTGCCAGCAGCCTAACAGGGGCGAGGAACACTGAAGCTTTCTTT.

The chain is built from TRBV5-1 and TRBJ2-7; D remains unclear. Germline CDR1 is SGHRS and CDR2 is YFSETQ. V lost 0 bases, J lost 5 bases, and 12 bases lay in between. The CDR3 is 14 amino acids. CDR3 DNA: TGCGCCAGCAGCTTGGCGGTCGGGTCCCACGAGCAGTACTTC. This gives the protein CASSLAVGSHEQYF.

The V call is TRBV4-1, the J call TRBJ2-1; 8 nucleotides match TRBD2. The CDR3 is 16 amino acids. Trimming cost V 5 bases and J 1 base; bases outside gene matches: 7. The germline gives CDR1 MGHRA, CDR2 YSYEKL. The CDR3 is CASSTIAGSSYNEQFF. The DNA for the CDR3 is TGCGCCAGCAGCACCATAGCGGGGTCTTCCTACAATGAGCAGTTCTTC.

This clone appeared once. The rearrangement uses TRBV18 and TRBJ1-2; 9 nucleotides align to TRBD1. Trimming removed 9 bases from V and 1 base from J; junction bases left unmatched: 6. Germline V lookup: CDR1 KGHSH, CDR2 LQKENI. The CDR3 is 14 amino acids. The CDR3 sequence: CASHRDRDNYGYTF. In DNA form, the CDR3 reads TGTGCCAGTCACCGGGACAGGGATAACTATGGCTACACCTTC. Looking up the rest from reference TRBV18 and TRBJ1-2 gives the full variable domain: NAGVMQNPRHLVRRRGQEARLRCSPMKGHSHVYWYRQLPEEGLKFMVYLQKENIIDESGMPKERFSAEFPKEGPSILRIQQVVRGDSAAYFCASHRDRDNYGYTFGSGTRLTVV.

V and J are TRBV5-6 and TRBJ2-7, with a tentative D call TRBD2 (6 bases). This CDR3 contains 13 residues. Germline V gene data show CDR1 as SGHDT and CDR2 as YYEEEE. V shed 0 bases and J shed 5 bases, with 9 bases lying between them. CDR3 coding DNA: TGTGCCAGCAGCTTGGGGAGGAGGGACGAGCAGTACTTC. This translates into CASSLGRRDEQYF.

This sequence joins TRBV29-1 and TRBJ1-1; TRBD1 aligns across 9 bases. Per the germline V gene, CDR1 is SQVTM and CDR2 is ANQGSEA. This CDR3 comprises 15 residues. V shed 6 bases and J 4 bases; nucleotides not matched to a gene: 12. CDR3 amino acids: CSVAYLDRGFTEAFF. DNA for the CDR3: TGCAGCGTCGCTTACCTCGACAGGGGGTTCACTGAAGCTTTCTTT. The complete variable domain, with remaining parts taken from reference TRBV29-1 and TRBJ1-1, reads SAVISQKPSRDICQRGTSLTIQCQVDSQVTMMFWYRQQPGQSLTLIATANQGSEATYESGFVIDKFPISRPNLTFSTLTVSNMSPEDSSIYLCSVAYLDRGFTEAFFGQGTRLTVV.

The V gene is TRBV4-2, the J gene TRBJ1-1; a possible D gene is TRBD1 (5 bases). Trimming took 0 bases from V and 5 from J, leaving 22 bases between them. Germline CDR1 reads LGHNA; CDR2 reads YNFKEQ. The CDR3 sequence is 18 residues long. In DNA, the CDR3 is TGTGCCAGCAGCCAAGAGCAGGGTCGAAGGGCGGTTGGGACTGAAGCTTTCTTT. It translates to CASSQEQGRRAVGTEAFF.

This sequence joins TRBV7-2 and TRBJ2-5, with TRBD1 matching over 7 bases. The CDR3 runs to 14 residues. CDR1 is SGHTA and CDR2 is FQGNSA in the germline V gene. V shed 6 bases and J 1 base; nucleotides not matched to a gene: 5. CDR3 in DNA: TGTGCCAGCAGAAAAGACAGGGCCCAAGAGACCCAGTACTTC. Translated, it gives CASRKDRAQETQYF.

The V gene is TRBV11-3, the J gene TRBJ2-1; 7 nucleotides line up with TRBD1. The germline CDR1 and CDR2 sequences are SGHNT and YENEEA. The junction had 7 bases not matched to a gene; V was cut back by 5 bases and J by 0 bases. The CDR3 is 16 residues long. This CDR3 reads CASSPTGTSSYNEQFF. In DNA form, the CDR3 reads TGTGCCAGCAGCCCGACAGGGACAAGCTCCTACAATGAGCAGTTCTTC.

In its sample, this clone was seen a few times. CDR3 protein: CASSLGDMRLNQPQHF. Here the CDR3 DNA reads TGTGCCAGCAGCTTAGGGGACATGCGGCTCAATCAGCCCCAGCATTTT. V and J are TRBV7-8 and TRBJ1-5; a possible D gene is TRBD1 (6 bases). The ends were cut back, 1 base at V and 3 bases at J, with 13 bases in the middle. The CDR3 extends over 16 amino acids. Germline V gene data show CDR1 as SGHVS and CDR2 as FQNEAQ.